The 26 T cell receptor beta chains below come from one sample, sequenced in a study of T cell repertoires in cytomegalovirus infection. The antigens for these receptors are not known. TCRdb re-called the reads through MiXCR, storing one row per CDR3 protein. The profile covers about 500,000 distinct CDR3 sequences, with around a third appearing a single time and around a sixth taken by the ten largest. Sequencing was performed on cultured PBMCs, taken from culture after CMV antigen stimulation. These receptors originate from a human donor in good health (CMV status not recorded). Some clones in this sample may be carry-over from other donors' samples.

This clonotype was detected a few times. DNA of the CDR3: TGTGCCAGCAGCTTAGCGGGGGTGCTTGCTACGCAGTATTTT. This translates into CASSLAGVLATQYF. The J gene is TRBJ2-3, the V gene TRBV7-2, with D perhaps assigned TRBD1 or TRBD2 (5 bases each). There are 14 residues in the CDR3. Trimming cost V 0 bases and J 8 bases, with 12 bases left between them. CDR1 is SGHTA and CDR2 is FQGNSA in the germline V gene. Complete variable domain (other parts from reference TRBV7-2 and TRBJ2-3): GAGVSQSPSNKVTEKGKDVELRCDPISGHTALYWYRQSLGQGLEFLIYFQGNSAPDKSGLPSDRFSAERTGGSVSTLTIQRTQQEDSAVYLCASSLAGVLATQYFGPGTRLTVL.

The genes are TRBV7-2 and TRBJ2-1; TRBD2 agrees at 10 bases. Trimming at V came to 5 bases and at J to 5 bases, leaving 6 bases not matched to a gene. The CDR3 contains 15 residues. Germline V gene sequence: CDR1 SGHTA, CDR2 FQGNSA. CDR3 coding DNA: TGTGCCAGCAGCGAGGGACTAGCGCCTCACAATGAGCAGTTCTTC. The encoded protein is CASSEGLAPHNEQFF.

The CDR3 nucleotides read TGTGCCAGCAGCCCCCGGGACAGGGGTGGTGGAAACACCATATATTTT. Its protein is CASSPRDRGGGNTIYF. The chain employs TRBV7-2 and TRBJ1-3; TRBD1 aligns across 10 bases. The CDR3 spans 16 residues. Per germline, CDR1 SGHTA and CDR2 FQGNSA. J gave up 3 bases and V 5 bases, and 7 bases lay outside the gene matches.

The rearrangement links TRBV7-4 to TRBJ2-1; D might be TRBD1 (6 bases). V lost 5 bases, J lost 6 bases, and 11 bases lay in between. From germline, CDR1 is SGHVT and CDR2 SQSDAQ. The CDR3 consists of 13 residues. The CDR3: CASSRTERNEQFF. The CDR3 nucleotides read TGTGCCAGCAGCAGGACAGAGCGCAATGAGCAGTTCTTC.

This clonotype was seen only a few times. V and J are TRBV12-3 or TRBV12-4 and TRBJ1-2, with D perhaps TRBD1 (6 bases). CDR3 size: 14 residues. V lost 1 base to trimming and J lost 7 bases, with 13 bases between them. The chain's CDR3 is CASSLDPTGGGYTF. CDR3 DNA sequence: TGTGCCAGCAGTTTAGATCCGACAGGTGGTGGCTACACCTTC.

This clonotype was recorded a few times. The chain carries TRBV28 and TRBJ1-4; 12 bases are a match to TRBD1. There are 15 residues in the CDR3. V shed 5 bases, J shed 8 bases, and the junction held 6 bases outside the gene matches. Per germline, CDR1 MDHEN and CDR2 SYDVKM. This chain's CDR3 is CASSPGTGGGEKLFF. The CDR3, as DNA: TGTGCCAGCAGTCCGGGGACAGGGGGCGGCGAAAAACTGTTTTTT.

This sequence joins TRBV29-1 and TRBJ2-5; D is unresolved. V dropped 3 bases and J dropped 5 bases, with 16 bases sitting between them. CDR3 length equals 14 residues. The V gene's germline CDR1 is SQVTM and CDR2 ANQGSEA. CDR3 region: CSVEYRASAETQYF. The CDR3 region has the DNA TGCAGCGTTGAGTATCGAGCCTCAGCGGAGACCCAGTACTTC.

V is TRBV7-2 and J is TRBJ2-3, with 8 bases identical to TRBD2. From germline, CDR1 is SGHTA and CDR2 FQGNSA. The CDR3 length is 16 residues. Trimming took 5 bases from V and 7 from J; bases not matched to a gene: 14. In DNA form, the CDR3 reads TGTGCCAGCAGCCCCCGAGGAGCGGGAGAACAACATACGCAGTATTTT. It yields the protein CASSPRGAGEQHTQYF.

The chain uses TRBV25-1 and TRBJ2-3; D unclear. The V end lost 2 bases, the J end lost 6 bases, and 9 bases lay between the germline ends. The CDR3 covers 13 residues. CDR1 is MGHDK and CDR2 is SYGVNS in the germline V gene. The CDR3: CASSERVWDTQYF. The DNA for the CDR3 is TGTGCCAGCAGTGAAAGAGTCTGGGATACGCAGTATTTT. Variable domain in full (rest from reference TRBV25-1 and TRBJ2-3): EADIYQTPRYLVIGTGKKITLECSQTMGHDKMYWYQQDPGMELHLIHYSYGVNSTEKGDLSSESTVSRIRTEHFPLTLESARPSHTSQYLCASSERVWDTQYFGPGTRLTVL.

The rearrangement links TRBV20-1 to TRBJ2-7; TRBD2 matches at 7 bases. Germline CDR1 is DFQATT and CDR2 is SNEGSKA (reference sequence). After removal of 0 bases from V and 0 bases from J, the junction contained 5 bases not matched to a gene. This CDR3 contains 15 residues. The CDR3 DNA follows: TGCAGTGCTAGAGACACAAGCGGGGCCTCCTACGAGCAGTACTTC. Translation gives CSARDTSGASYEQYF.

This chain connects TRBV12-3 or TRBV12-4 to TRBJ1-5; the match to TRBD1 covers 7 bases. Trimming cost V 3 bases and J 8 bases; bases outside gene matches: 10. CDR3 length: 15 residues. This CDR3 is CASSLRDRDIKPQHF. The CDR3 region has the DNA TGTGCCAGCAGTTTGAGGGACAGAGACATCAAGCCCCAGCATTTT.

The genes are TRBV24-1 and TRBJ2-1; D call uncertain. Deletions cut 0 bases from V and 7 bases from J, with 3 bases between. Germline V gene data show CDR1 as KGHDR and CDR2 as SFDVKD. The CDR3 runs to 12 residues. The chain's CDR3 is CATSDLVNEQFF. CDR3 bases: TGTGCCACCAGTGATTTGGTAAATGAGCAGTTCTTC.

Regarding this clonotype: At one boundary the junction diverges from the germline segment, which might be a read error. J is TRBJ1-2 and V is TRBV7-8; 8 bases map to TRBD1. Germline-derived CDR1 and CDR2 are SGHVS and FQNEAQ. This CDR3 spans 16 amino acids. Written as DNA, the CDR3 is TGTGCCAACAGCCTTTCTTCAGGGGGCGAGGGCTATGGCTACACCTTC. Translating gives CANSLSSGGEGYGYTF.

The gene calls are TRBV7-2 and TRBJ2-5; TRBD2 aligns across 9 bases. The CDR3 covers 15 residues. Germline-derived CDR1 and CDR2 are SGHTA and FQGNSA. J was trimmed by 1 base and V by 3 bases; bases with no gene match: 3. Written as DNA, the CDR3 is TGTGCCAGCAGCTTGTCTAGCGGGACCCAAGAGACCCAGTACTTC. Encoded protein: CASSLSSGTQETQYF.

This clonotype was recorded a few times. The V call is TRBV7-2, the J call TRBJ2-3; D unclear. The CDR3 is 17 amino acids. Germline assignment: CDR1 SGHTA and CDR2 FQGNSA. With 1 base removed from V and 2 bases from J, the gap between germline ends came to 16 bases. DNA for the CDR3: TGTGCCAGCAGCTTAGGATCCGTCTTAGCCCACACAGATACGCAGTATTTT. Its protein is CASSLGSVLAHTDTQYF. The complete variable domain, with remaining parts taken from reference TRBV7-2 and TRBJ2-3, reads GAGVSQSPSNKVTEKGKDVELRCDPISGHTALYWYRQSLGQGLEFLIYFQGNSAPDKSGLPSDRFSAERTGGSVSTLTIQRTQQEDSAVYLCASSLGSVLAHTDTQYFGPGTRLTVL.

CDR3 bases: TGTGCCAGCAGCTCATTAGCGGGAGTAGCAGATACGCAGCATTTT. Its protein is CASSSLAGVADTQHF. The V call is TRBV7-6, the J call TRBJ2-3; D is unresolved. Near its end, the DNA agrees better with TRBJ1-5, so the J call may be wrong. Germline lookup yields CDR1 SGHVS and CDR2 FNYEAQ. This CDR3 is built from 15 residues.

The chain carries TRBV24-1 and TRBJ2-6, with D maybe TRBD2 (5 bases). The V end was cut by 6 bases, the J end by 4 bases, with 15 bases between. The germline CDR1 and CDR2 sequences are KGHDR and SFDVKD. The CDR3 loop spans 16 amino acids. CDR3 loop: CATSPPSGMGANVLTF. CDR3 coding DNA: TGTGCCACCAGTCCCCCCAGCGGCATGGGGGCCAACGTCCTGACTTTC.

This clonotype was seen a few times. The V and J genes are TRBV6-2 or TRBV6-3 and TRBJ2-1; D ambiguous. The germline gives CDR1 MNHEY, CDR2 SVGEGT. This CDR3 comprises 18 residues. Trimming removed 2 bases at V and 4 bases at J, with 21 bases between. CDR3 protein: CASSYDLTAPTKYNEQFF. CDR3 coding DNA: TGTGCCAGCAGTTACGACCTTACGGCGCCGACGAAATACAATGAGCAGTTCTTC.

The rearrangement uses TRBV9 and TRBJ1-2; TRBD1 matches at 9 bases. Per germline, CDR1 SGDLS and CDR2 YYNGEE. This CDR3 spans 16 amino acids. V lost 4 bases, J lost 3 bases, and 10 bases stayed unmatched. The DNA of the CDR3 is TGTGCCAGCAGCCCGGGGGGACAGGGTCAGGACTATGGCTACACCTTC. Amino acids: CASSPGGQGQDYGYTF. The whole variable domain, filled in from reference TRBV9 and TRBJ1-2, reads DSGVTQTPKHLITATGQRVTLRCSPRSGDLSVYWYQQSLDQGLQFLIQYYNGEERAKGNILERFSAQQFPDLHSELNLSSLELGDSALYFCASSPGGQGQDYGYTFGSGTRLTVV.

This chain joins TRBV7-2 and TRBJ1-5; no clear D gene. The length of the CDR3 is 13 residues. Germline loops: CDR1 SGHTA, CDR2 FQGNSA. The V end lost 5 bases, the J end lost 4 bases, and 9 bases lay between the germline ends. CDR3 coding DNA: TGTGCCAGCAGCCCATATGTAAATCAGCCCCAGCATTTT. Protein: CASSPYVNQPQHF.

The chain links TRBV28 to TRBJ2-1; 12 nucleotides agree with TRBD1. This CDR3 has 15 residues. CDR1 is MDHEN and CDR2 is SYDVKM in the germline V gene. V was clipped by 6 bases and J by 10 bases; unmatched bases: 10. CDR3 residues: CASRITGTGGFEQFF. CDR3 sequence (DNA): TGTGCCAGCAGGATCACCGGGACAGGGGGCTTCGAGCAGTTCTTC.

The CDR3 region is CASVVGRNQPQHF. The CDR3 nucleotides read TGTGCCAGCGTGGTGGGCCGCAATCAGCCCCAGCATTTT. The chain carries TRBV12-3 or TRBV12-4 and TRBJ1-5; D gene unclear. The CDR3 runs to 13 residues. V shed 8 bases and J shed 2 bases, with 10 bases lying between them.

This clonotype was observed a handful of times. The chain recombines TRBV6-2 or TRBV6-3 with TRBJ2-4; maybe TRBD1 (6 bases). Germline CDR1 reads MNHEY; CDR2 reads SVGEGT. V lost 6 bases and J 6 bases, leaving 21 bases between the germline ends. The CDR3 is made up of 16 amino acids. Here the CDR3 reads CASSLARGFLRNIQYF. CDR3 DNA: TGTGCCAGCAGCCTAGCCAGGGGCTTTCTTAGAAACATTCAGTACTTC.

V usage is TRBV12-3 or TRBV12-4 and J usage is TRBJ2-7; possible D gene TRBD1, 5 bases. The CDR3 runs to 13 residues. V shed 3 bases and J shed 5 bases, with 11 bases lying between them. The CDR3 bases are TGTGCCAGCAGTTTCTCCAGGGTCAACGAGCAGTACGTC. Translated: CASSFSRVNEQYV.

This chain connects TRBV19 to TRBJ2-1; 9 bases agree with TRBD2. Germline assignment: CDR1 LNHDA and CDR2 SQIVND (reference sequence). CDR3 length: 17 amino acids. After removal of 8 bases from V and 4 bases from J, the junction contained 15 bases not matched to a gene. The CDR3 bases are TGTGCCAGTGAAAATTCGGGACTAGCTGGGTGGTACAATGAGCAGTTCTTC. As protein: CASENSGLAGWYNEQFF.

The sample holds a few counts of this clonotype. The chain links TRBV7-3 to TRBJ2-5; D not certain. Germline values: CDR1 SGHTA, CDR2 FQGTGA. This CDR3 comprises 13 residues. V was trimmed by 1 base and J by 7 bases, leaving 10 bases between them. The CDR3 sequence is CASSLNTDGTQYF. Written as DNA, the CDR3 is TGTGCCAGCAGCTTAAATACCGATGGGACCCAGTACTTC.